This T cell receptor beta chain was retrieved from a study of early stage breast cancer tumors. Assay: immunoSEQ multiplex PCR; the TCRdb copy retains only in-frame clones and omits some. The top ten hold less than 9% of the sample, which has 9,000 to 10,000 clones, around 70% seen once. This TCR was recovered from a person aged 45 to 60 with breast cancer. Source material: breast tumor tissue.

The CDR3 here is CASSQDLVGDEQFF. The CDR3 DNA reads as TGCGCCAGCAGCCAAGACCTTGTTGGAGATGAGCAGTTCTTC. The V and J genes are TRBV4-1 and TRBJ2-1; D remains ambiguous. Germline CDR1 and CDR2: MGHRA and YSYEKL. The length of the CDR3 is 14 residues. V shed 0 bases and J shed 8 bases, with 11 bases lying between them.